Listed below are T cell receptor beta chains from one sample, sequenced in a study of T cell changes during pregnancy in multiple sclerosis. The table came from immunoSEQ multiplex PCR; TCRdb's copy has only in-frame clones and leaves some out. The table includes tens of thousands of clones, 75% to 95% detected once. The sample consisted of CD4+ T cells from peripheral blood mononuclear cells, taken in the third trimester of pregnancy. The receptor set was obtained from a female donor with multiple sclerosis, enrolled in a pregnancy study. Each CDR3 is given with its conserved first and last residue. D genes are given only for firm matches.

v_call: TRBV7-8; j_call: TRBJ2-5; d_call: TRBD1; cdr3_nt: TGTGCCAGCAGCTTGGACAGGGGGTATGAGACCCAGTACTTC; cdr3_aa: CASSLDRGYETQYF
v_call: TRBV4-3; j_call: TRBJ2-2; d_call: -; cdr3_nt: TGCGCCAGCAGCCAAGCAGGGGCGAACACCGGGGAGCTGTTTTTT; cdr3_aa: CASSQAGANTGELFF
v_call: TRBV5-4; j_call: TRBJ1-2; d_call: TRBD1; cdr3_nt: TGTGCCACAATTTACGAGGGGGCCCACAATGGCTACACCTTC; cdr3_aa: CATIYEGAHNGYTF
v_call: TRBV28; j_call: TRBJ1-2; d_call: TRBD1; cdr3_nt: TGTGCCAGCAGTCCACTCATGGGACAGGGGGCTGAATATGGCTACACCTTC; cdr3_aa: CASSPLMGQGAEYGYTF
v_call: TRBV6-5; j_call: TRBJ1-2; d_call: TRBD1; cdr3_nt: TGTGCCACTGCCGGGACAGGCTATGGCTACACCTTC; cdr3_aa: CATAGTGYGYTF
v_call: TRBV18; j_call: TRBJ2-4; d_call: -; cdr3_nt: TGTGCCAGCTCACCCCGACCTCCGGGGGATGGAAACATTCAGTACTTC; cdr3_aa: CASSPRPPGDGNIQYF
v_call: TRBV11-2; j_call: TRBJ2-1; d_call: -; cdr3_nt: TGTGCCAGCAGCTCCGACAATGAGCAGTTCTTC; cdr3_aa: CASSSDNEQFF
v_call: TRBV4-3; j_call: TRBJ1-4; d_call: -; cdr3_nt: TGCGCCAGCAGCCAAGATCCCCTGACAGCCCTCGCGGCGGAAAAACTGTTTTTT; cdr3_aa: CASSQDPLTALAAEKLFF
v_call: TRBV7-8; j_call: TRBJ1-5; d_call: -; cdr3_nt: TGTGCCAGCAGCTTAGCTACAGGGCCCCAGCATTTT; cdr3_aa: CASSLATGPQHF
v_call: TRBV4-1; j_call: TRBJ2-3; d_call: TRBD2; cdr3_nt: TGCGCCAGCAGGGCTAGCGGGACGACAGATACGCAGTATTTT; cdr3_aa: CASRASGTTDTQYF
v_call: TRBV18; j_call: TRBJ2-7; d_call: -; cdr3_nt: TGTGCCAGCTCCCCGGACAGATACTCCTACGAGCAGTACTTC; cdr3_aa: CASSPDRYSYEQYF
v_call: TRBV5-1; j_call: TRBJ1-3; d_call: -; cdr3_nt: TGCGCCAGCAGCTTGGATGCGGGGCGAATCAACACCATATATTTT; cdr3_aa: CASSLDAGRINTIYF
v_call: TRBV2; j_call: TRBJ2-2; d_call: TRBD2; cdr3_nt: TGTGCCAGCAGTCCCGGGACTAGCGGGAGGGGTGGGGAGCTGTTTTTT; cdr3_aa: CASSPGTSGRGGELFF
v_call: TRBV19; j_call: TRBJ2-1; d_call: TRBD2; cdr3_nt: TGTGCCAGTAGTACCCTGCCTATAGCGGGAGTATCTGAGCAGTTCTTC; cdr3_aa: CASSTLPIAGVSEQFF
v_call: TRBV6-5; j_call: TRBJ2-2; d_call: TRBD2; cdr3_nt: TGTGCCAGCCACCGTAGCGGGAGGGCCGGCGGGGAGCTGTTTTTT; cdr3_aa: CASHRSGRAGGELFF
v_call: TRBV28; j_call: TRBJ2-7; d_call: TRBD2; cdr3_nt: TGTGCCACCCATAATAGCGGGAGCTCCTACGAGCAGTACTTC; cdr3_aa: CATHNSGSSYEQYF